This TCR beta chain was captured in a study of CD8+ T cells in alopecia areata (dated by TCRdb to the late 2010s). The study in broad terms: The treated patients took part in an open-label pilot trial in which moderate-to-severe alopecia areata was treated with oral tofacitinib at 5 to 10 mg twice daily. Patients stayed on tofacitinib for 6 to 18 months and then had 6 months of follow-up off drug so that delayed response and recurrence could be assessed. In humans, TCRbeta sequencing was performed on scalp tissue and on sorted CD4+ and CD8+ peripheral blood T cells from healthy controls and from patients with patchy or totalis/universalis alopecia areata. The SALT score, which quantifies the percentage of affected scalp surface area, was used to measure disease severity in treated patients. Biopsies were taken from tofacitinib-treated patients at baseline and at 4 and 24 weeks of treatment, and a later scalp biopsy was taken in several of the tofacitinib-treated patients. Scalp clonality was compared among normal scalp (n=4), patchy alopecia areata scalp (n=8), and alopecia totalis/universalis scalp (n=8). High-throughput TCRbeta sequencing was used to examine T cell clonal expansion in alopecia areata in both the C3H/HeJ mouse model and human patients. The RNA source kit depended on sample type: the PAXgene miRNA kit for fixed scalp, the miRNeasy kit for PBMCs, and the RNeasy kit for mouse skin. TCRbeta CDR3 regions were amplified by immunoSEQ multiplex PCR using 35 Vbeta forward and 13 Jbeta reverse primers.

The sample's time point label is to be understood as: approximately 4 weeks on oral tofacitinib. Per the publication, the treatment or condition label means: oral pan-JAK inhibitor, 5-10 mg twice daily. Peripheral blood and lesional scalp punch biopsies were obtained from patients with alopecia areata. After PBMCs were isolated by density centrifugation and stained for CD3, CD4 and CD8, a FACSAria was used to sort CD4+ and CD8+ T cells. From the germline V gene, CDR1 is SQVTM and CDR2 is ANQGSEA. Reading from cysteine to phenylalanine, the CDR3 counts 13 amino acids. Kept here is only the CDR3 DNA, which spans 39 bases and is read in frame from base 1. The germline ends are 12 bases apart after V is trimmed by 7 bases and J by 3 bases. On this clone itself: What antigen it recognizes has not been identified. Base qualities were left out, and no much larger clone turns up one base away.

Study-wide findings and limitations: Resident alphabeta T cells in normal human skin are also sequenced, complicating scalp TCR repertoire analysis, unlike mouse skin dominated by gammadelta T cells. Because the treated cohort was small and had just a single nonresponder, larger studies are needed to establish links between baseline CD8+ expansion and response. With tofacitinib, both scalp clonality and the number of expanded CD8+ clones among the top 100 scalp clones went down significantly. Many expanded lesional clones were found to persist in scalp and blood during tofacitinib treatment, and relapse after treatment cessation may be partly explained by this persistence. TCR sequences shared between patients were less clear than in mice, possibly partly because of HLA diversity in the patient population. Lesional scalp, especially in alopecia totalis/universalis, showed higher clonality and more expanded CD8+ clones than normal scalp, suggesting antigenic drive.

Receptor amplification or capture employed the immunoSEQ multiplex PCR assay. For TCR sequencing, RNA was extracted from every sample and reverse transcribed into cDNA to serve as template. First-strand cDNA was synthesized with SuperScript III using a 2:1 mix of oligo-dT and random hexamers. A synthetic immune receptor repertoire was used to measure amplification bias, and any remaining bias was corrected computationally. Concerning the study's data processing: After raw reads were preprocessed to remove errors, the CDR3 was defined following IMGT conventions as running from the conserved cysteine to phenylalanine. Clonality was computed as 1 minus the Shannon entropy, with the entropy normalized by log2 of the number of productive unique TCRs. Whether scalp clones were CD4 or CD8 was inferred by matching scalp TCRbeta sequences against CD4 and CD8 repertoires sorted from blood. TCRdb's version of the immuneACCESS table is confined to in-frame rearrangements and falls short of the full clone set. An unresolved V gene accounts for under half of the shortfall where checked; the remainder is of unknown origin. V, J and clone size were drawn from that table, and D and trimming were deduced from the DNA. Across this sample there are around 140,000 clones, with more than 85% seen only once. The leading ten clones occupy around 13% of the sample.

Recombination connected TRBV29-1 to TRBJ1-4, with a weak D call of TRBD1 (6 bases match). Sample: CD8+ T cells sorted from blood, taken at week 4, from a patient treated with tofacitinib. This clonotype was obtained from a human donor with alopecia areata. The DNA is TGCAGCGCCCCAGGGGAGGCTAATGAAAAACTGTTTTTT. Protein translation: CSAPGEANEKLFF.